This is a list of T cell receptor beta chains from one sample in a study of blood T cell repertoires in COVID-19. Repertoires were generated with immunoSEQ multiplex PCR, while TCRdb's copy carries only in-frame clones and drops some. The table lists 130,000 or so clones, roughly nine tenths of them singletons. The sample comprised peripheral blood. All receptors come from a man aged 70-80 years with active or convalescent COVID-19. Each CDR3 is given with its conserved first and last residue. A D gene is named only where the DNA matches it firmly. Clone size, where shown, is once, few, many, or a class for clones that have expanded.

V gene: TRBV15
J gene: TRBJ2-1
clone size: NA
CDR3 length: 14
D gene: TRBD2
CDR3 protein: CATSWGLAGGEQFF
CDR3 DNA: TGTGCCACCAGCTGGGGACTAGCGGGAGGTGAGCAGTTCTTC

V gene: TRBV18
J gene: TRBJ1-1
clone size: NA
CDR3 length: 15
D gene: NA
CDR3 protein: CASSPDIPTRAEAFF
CDR3 DNA: TGTGCCAGCTCACCCGATATTCCGACACGCGCTGAAGCTTTCTTT

V gene: TRBV6-1
J gene: TRBJ2-6
clone size: NA
CDR3 length: 15
D gene: NA
CDR3 protein: CASSELGEGANVLTF
CDR3 DNA: TGTGCCAGCAGTGAGCTAGGAGAGGGGGCCAACGTCCTGACTTTC

V gene: TRBV6-5
J gene: TRBJ2-1
clone size: NA
CDR3 length: 12
D gene: NA
CDR3 protein: CASSLTDNEQFF
CDR3 DNA: TGTGCCAGCAGCCTCACGGACAATGAGCAGTTCTTC

V gene: TRBV28
J gene: TRBJ1-1
clone size: NA
CDR3 length: 11
D gene: NA
CDR3 protein: CASRRGPEAFF
CDR3 DNA: TGTGCCAGCCGGCGGGGCCCTGAAGCTTTCTTT

V gene: TRBV6-6
J gene: TRBJ1-6
clone size: NA
CDR3 length: 14
D gene: TRBD1
CDR3 protein: CASSGTGDNSPLHF
CDR3 DNA: TGTGCCAGCAGCGGGACAGGGGATAATTCACCCCTCCACTTT

V gene: TRBV6-6
J gene: TRBJ1-2
clone size: NA
CDR3 length: 15
D gene: NA
CDR3 protein: CASRNSQGRFGGYTF
CDR3 DNA: TGTGCCAGCCGAAACTCCCAGGGGCGATTTGGTGGCTACACCTTC

V gene: TRBV4-2
J gene: TRBJ2-7
clone size: once
CDR3 length: 16
D gene: NA
CDR3 protein: CASSQGPIGDTYEQYF
CDR3 DNA: TGTGCCAGCAGCCAAGGTCCAATAGGGGACACCTACGAGCAGTACTTC

V gene: TRBV11-3
J gene: TRBJ2-1
clone size: NA
CDR3 length: 15
D gene: NA
CDR3 protein: CASSFRPGSLDEQFF
CDR3 DNA: TGTGCCAGCAGCTTTCGTCCTGGTAGTTTGGATGAGCAGTTCTTC

V gene: TRBV15
J gene: TRBJ1-3
clone size: NA
CDR3 length: 16
D gene: NA
CDR3 protein: CATSTREGSSGNTIYF
CDR3 DNA: TGTGCCACCAGCACCAGGGAAGGGTCCTCCGGAAACACCATATATTTT

V gene: TRBV19
J gene: TRBJ2-1
clone size: NA
CDR3 length: 16
D gene: NA
CDR3 protein: CASSRSVASTYNEQFF
CDR3 DNA: TGTGCCAGTAGTAGGTCGGTAGCCTCAACCTACAATGAGCAGTTCTTC

V gene: TRBV25-1
J gene: TRBJ2-1
clone size: NA
CDR3 length: 18
D gene: TRBD1
CDR3 protein: CASSGSGQGAGGALAQFF
CDR3 DNA: TGTGCCAGCAGTGGATCGGGACAGGGGGCGGGAGGGGCGTTAGCGCAGTTCTTC

V gene: TRBV4-1
J gene: TRBJ2-7
clone size: NA
CDR3 length: 15
D gene: TRBD1
CDR3 protein: CASSPEPGQRYEQYF
CDR3 DNA: TGCGCCAGCAGCCCGGAACCGGGACAGAGGTACGAGCAGTACTTC

V gene: TRBV3-1/TRBV3-2
J gene: TRBJ1-2
clone size: NA
CDR3 length: 15
D gene: TRBD1
CDR3 protein: CASSPRTGYSYGYTF
CDR3 DNA: TGTGCCAGCAGCCCGAGGACAGGGTATTCCTATGGCTACACCTTC

V gene: TRBV11-1
J gene: TRBJ2-1
clone size: NA
CDR3 length: 15
D gene: NA
CDR3 protein: CASSLKSPGDNEQFF
CDR3 DNA: TGTGCCAGCAGCTTAAAATCCCCGGGGGACAATGAGCAGTTCTTC

V gene: TRBV28
J gene: TRBJ1-2
clone size: NA
CDR3 length: 14
D gene: NA
CDR3 protein: CASSLRPGSYGYTF
CDR3 DNA: TGTGCCAGCAGCCTTCGACCAGGATCTTATGGCTACACCTTC

V gene: TRBV19
J gene: TRBJ2-7
clone size: once
CDR3 length: 15
D gene: NA
CDR3 protein: CASSIAGQVSHEQYF
CDR3 DNA: TGTGCCAGTAGTATAGCTGGGCAGGTGTCCCACGAGCAGTACTTC

V gene: TRBV28
J gene: TRBJ2-3
clone size: NA
CDR3 length: 15
D gene: NA
CDR3 protein: CASSPGRGVWDTQYF
CDR3 DNA: TGTGCCAGCAGTCCGGGTAGGGGTGTGTGGGATACGCAGTATTTT

V gene: TRBV5-1
J gene: TRBJ2-7
clone size: NA
CDR3 length: 17
D gene: TRBD2
CDR3 protein: CASSLAPIAGEHDEQYF
CDR3 DNA: TGCGCCAGCAGCTTGGCCCCGATAGCGGGAGAGCATGACGAGCAGTACTTC

V gene: TRBV3-1/TRBV3-2
J gene: TRBJ1-1
clone size: NA
CDR3 length: 14
D gene: NA
CDR3 protein: CASSRGQLEGNAFF
CDR3 DNA: TGTGCCAGCAGCCGCGGACAGTTAGAGGGGAATGCTTTCTTT

V gene: TRBV4-1
J gene: TRBJ2-5
clone size: many
CDR3 length: 16
D gene: NA
CDR3 protein: CASSQDRGPSTETQYF
CDR3 DNA: TGCGCCAGCAGCCAAGATCGCGGTCCCTCGACGGAGACCCAGTACTTC

V gene: TRBV29-1
J gene: TRBJ2-3
clone size: once
CDR3 length: 14
D gene: TRBD2
CDR3 protein: CSYSGLAGTDTQYF
CDR3 DNA: TGCAGCTACAGCGGGCTAGCGGGCACAGATACGCAGTATTTT

V gene: TRBV4-2
J gene: TRBJ1-1
clone size: once
CDR3 length: 15
D gene: NA
CDR3 protein: CASSQDASGYTEAFF
CDR3 DNA: TGTGCCAGCAGCCAAGATGCTTCAGGGTACACTGAAGCTTTCTTT

V gene: TRBV24-1
J gene: TRBJ2-1
clone size: NA
CDR3 length: 15
D gene: TRBD2
CDR3 protein: CATSDLVLADNEQFF
CDR3 DNA: TGTGCCACCAGTGATTTGGTTCTAGCGGACAATGAGCAGTTCTTC

V gene: TRBV25-1
J gene: TRBJ1-2
clone size: NA
CDR3 length: 12
D gene: TRBD1
CDR3 protein: CARDRLDYGYTF
CDR3 DNA: TGTGCCAGGGACAGGCTTGACTATGGCTACACCTTC

V gene: TRBV27
J gene: TRBJ2-5
clone size: NA
CDR3 length: 18
D gene: NA
CDR3 protein: CASSLPPGRPLYQETQYF
CDR3 DNA: TGTGCCAGCAGTTTACCTCCGGGGAGGCCCCTGTACCAAGAGACCCAGTACTTC